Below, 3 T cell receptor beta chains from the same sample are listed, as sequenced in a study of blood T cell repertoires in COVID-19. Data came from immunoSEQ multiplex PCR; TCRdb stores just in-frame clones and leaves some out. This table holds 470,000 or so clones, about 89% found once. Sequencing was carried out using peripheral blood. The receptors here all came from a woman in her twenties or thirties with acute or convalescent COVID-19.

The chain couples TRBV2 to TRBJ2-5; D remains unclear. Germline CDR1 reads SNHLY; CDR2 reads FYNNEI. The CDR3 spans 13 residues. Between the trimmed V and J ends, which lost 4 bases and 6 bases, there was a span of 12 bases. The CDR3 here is CASSVSIQKTQYF. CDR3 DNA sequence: TGTGCCAGCAGTGTCAGTATTCAAAAGACCCAGTACTTC.

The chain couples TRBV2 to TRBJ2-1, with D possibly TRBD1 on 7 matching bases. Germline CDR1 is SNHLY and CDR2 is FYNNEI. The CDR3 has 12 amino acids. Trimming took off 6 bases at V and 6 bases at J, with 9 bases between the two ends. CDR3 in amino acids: CASRRDSNEQFF. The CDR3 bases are TGTGCCAGCAGGCGGGACAGCAATGAGCAGTTCTTC.

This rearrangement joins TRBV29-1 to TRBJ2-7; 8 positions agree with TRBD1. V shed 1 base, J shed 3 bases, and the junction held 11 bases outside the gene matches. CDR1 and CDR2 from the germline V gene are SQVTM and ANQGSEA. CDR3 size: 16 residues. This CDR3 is CSVEGPGLGQVYEQYF. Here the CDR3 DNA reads TGCAGCGTTGAAGGCCCGGGATTGGGACAGGTCTACGAGCAGTACTTC.